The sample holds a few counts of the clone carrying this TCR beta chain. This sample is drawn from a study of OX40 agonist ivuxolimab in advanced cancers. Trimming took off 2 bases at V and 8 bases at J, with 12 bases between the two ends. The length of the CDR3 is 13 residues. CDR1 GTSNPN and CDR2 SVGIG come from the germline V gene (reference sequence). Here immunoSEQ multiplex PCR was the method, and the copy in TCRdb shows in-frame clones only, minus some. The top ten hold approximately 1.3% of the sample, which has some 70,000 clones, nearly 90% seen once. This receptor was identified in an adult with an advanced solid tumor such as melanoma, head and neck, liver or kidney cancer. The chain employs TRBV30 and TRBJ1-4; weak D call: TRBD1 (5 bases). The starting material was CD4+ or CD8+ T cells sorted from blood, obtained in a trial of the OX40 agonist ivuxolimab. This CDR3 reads CAWSYRIGEKLFF. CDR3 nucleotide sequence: TGTGCCTGGAGTTACAGGATCGGAGAAAAACTGTTTTTT.